The following is a TCR beta chain sequence with its context. The table lists this clonotype with a count of one. Its binding antigen is unknown. No base-level quality is on record; no much larger clone is a single base apart. A single read makes a weak case. Library generation was performed with PCR. TCRdb shows the sequencer as Illumina HiSeq 2500. TCR library preparation used molecular barcoding, with unique molecular identifiers applied to normalize quantification of the TCRbeta repertoire. TCRdb reprocessed the public reads (quality trimming at Q25 with fastp, clone calling with MiXCR) and kept in-frame beta chains. For every CDR3 protein sequence, its rows merge into one entry that carries the most common genes and DNA. For this sample there are some 140,000 distinct CDR3 sequences; 9.5% to 10% appear just once. Jointly, the top ten make up around 24% of the sample. The treatment or condition tag for this specimen amounts to: allogeneic hematopoietic cell transplantation with graft depleted of TCRalphabeta T cells and CD19 B cells. The children who served as transplant recipients had been given grafts of TCRalphabeta/CD19-depleted allogeneic hematopoietic cells.

This record belongs to a study of T-cell reconstitution after alpha-beta-depleted transplantation in children (dated by TCRdb to the mid-2010s). Notes on the research overall: Using TCR repertoire profiling, the study followed T-cell immune reconstitution in a quantitative way in children after TCRalphabeta/CD19-depleted allogeneic hematopoietic cell transplantation.

Results the study describes overall, beyond this receptor: The frequencies of hyperexpanded clones fell over the following months, and after one year, T-cell counts and TCRbeta diversity were mostly attributed to newly produced T cells. In some patients, the high TCRbeta diversity seen at day 60 was put down to recipient T cells and intrathymic progenitors that had survived conditioning. About two months after transplant, the apparently early recovery of alphabetaT-cell counts reportedly depended on just several hundred clones that had expanded rapidly and came from non-depleted graft cells.

The sample was PBMCs, mostly from graft donor cells, taken 180 days after TCRalphabeta/CD19-depleted stem cell transplant. This clonotype was sampled from a girl less than two years old who had a stem cell transplant for combined immunodeficiency, so the T cells may come from the graft donor.

The nucleotides are TGTGCCTGGAGTAACGGGGGGGAGCTGTTTTTT. Its product reads: CAWSNGGELFF. The V gene is TRBV30 and the J gene is TRBJ2-2, with the D segment identity uncertain. V and J lose 2 bases and 8 bases, and a span of 6 bases separates them. The germline V gene (reference sequence) specifies GTSNPN as CDR1 and SVGIG as CDR2. Measured from the cysteine to the phenylalanine, the CDR3 is 11 residues long. Only CDR3 DNA is held: 33 bases, read in frame from base 1. The full variable domain, completed from the reference TRBV30 and TRBJ2-2 proteins outside the CDR3, reads SQTIHQWPATLVQPVGSPLSLECTVEGTSNPNLYWYRQAAGRGLQLLFYSVGIGQISSEVPQNLSASRPQDRQFILSSKKLLLSDSGFYLCAWSNGGELFFGEGSRLTVL.